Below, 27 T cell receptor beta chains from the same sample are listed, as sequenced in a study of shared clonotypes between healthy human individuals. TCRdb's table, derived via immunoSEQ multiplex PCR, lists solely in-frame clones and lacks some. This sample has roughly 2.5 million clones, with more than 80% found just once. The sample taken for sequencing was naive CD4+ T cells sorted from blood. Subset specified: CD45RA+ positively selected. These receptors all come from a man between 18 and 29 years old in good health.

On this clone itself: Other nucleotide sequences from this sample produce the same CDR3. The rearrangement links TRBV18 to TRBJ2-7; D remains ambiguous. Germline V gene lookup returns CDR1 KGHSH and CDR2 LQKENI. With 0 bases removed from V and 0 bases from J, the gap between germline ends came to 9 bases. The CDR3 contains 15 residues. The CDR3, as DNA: TGTGCCAGCTCACCACCAAACCGCGACTCCTACGAGCAGTACTTC. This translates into CASSPPNRDSYEQYF.

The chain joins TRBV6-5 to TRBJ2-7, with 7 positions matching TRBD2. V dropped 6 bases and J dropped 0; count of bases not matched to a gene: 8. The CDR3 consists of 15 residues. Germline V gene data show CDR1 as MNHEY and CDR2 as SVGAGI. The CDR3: CASRPTSVSSYEQYF. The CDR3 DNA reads TGTGCCAGCAGACCAACTAGCGTGAGCTCCTACGAGCAGTACTTC.

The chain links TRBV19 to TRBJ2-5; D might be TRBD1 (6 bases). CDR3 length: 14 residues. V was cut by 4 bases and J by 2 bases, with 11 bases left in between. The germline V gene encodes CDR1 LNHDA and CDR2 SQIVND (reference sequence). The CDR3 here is CASSTGTNQETQYF. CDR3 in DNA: TGTGCCAGTAGTACGGGGACAAATCAAGAGACCCAGTACTTC.

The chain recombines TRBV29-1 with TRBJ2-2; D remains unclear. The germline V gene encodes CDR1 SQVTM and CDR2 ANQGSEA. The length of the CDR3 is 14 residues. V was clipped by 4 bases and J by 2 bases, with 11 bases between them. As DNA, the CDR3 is TGCAGCGTTGTACCAGGATTAAACACCGGGGAGCTGTTTTTT. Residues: CSVVPGLNTGELFF.

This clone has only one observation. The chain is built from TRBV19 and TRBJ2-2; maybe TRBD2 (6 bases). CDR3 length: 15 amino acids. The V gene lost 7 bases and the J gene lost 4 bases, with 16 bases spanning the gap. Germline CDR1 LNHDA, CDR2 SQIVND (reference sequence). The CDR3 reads CASMGAGKGTGELFF. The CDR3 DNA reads TGTGCCAGTATGGGTGCGGGAAAGGGCACCGGGGAGCTGTTTTTT.

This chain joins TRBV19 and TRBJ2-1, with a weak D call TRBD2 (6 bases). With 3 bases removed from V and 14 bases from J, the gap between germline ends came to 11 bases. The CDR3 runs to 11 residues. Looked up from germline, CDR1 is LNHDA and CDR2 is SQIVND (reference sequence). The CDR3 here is CASSMGRLKFF. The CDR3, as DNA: TGTGCCAGTAGTATGGGGAGGTTGAAGTTCTTC.

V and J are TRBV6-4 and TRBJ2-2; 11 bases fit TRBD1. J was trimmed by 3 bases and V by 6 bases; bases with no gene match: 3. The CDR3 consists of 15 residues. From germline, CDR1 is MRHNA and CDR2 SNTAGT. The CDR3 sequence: CASRLGQGDTGELFF. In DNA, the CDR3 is TGTGCCAGCAGGCTGGGACAGGGGGACACCGGGGAGCTGTTTTTT.

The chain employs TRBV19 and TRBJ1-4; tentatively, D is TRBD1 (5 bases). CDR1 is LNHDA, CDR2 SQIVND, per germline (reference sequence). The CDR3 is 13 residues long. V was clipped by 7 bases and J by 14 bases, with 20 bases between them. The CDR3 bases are TGTGCCAGTATGGGAGGCCCAATTTGGGGGCTGTTTTTT. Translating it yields CASMGGPIWGLFF.

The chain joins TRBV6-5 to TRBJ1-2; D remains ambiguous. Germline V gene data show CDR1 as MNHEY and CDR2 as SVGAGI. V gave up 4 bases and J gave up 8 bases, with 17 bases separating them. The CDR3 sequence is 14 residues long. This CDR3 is CASSSKRAAGGYTF. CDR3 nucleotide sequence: TGTGCCAGCAGTTCTAAGAGGGCAGCGGGGGGCTACACCTTC.

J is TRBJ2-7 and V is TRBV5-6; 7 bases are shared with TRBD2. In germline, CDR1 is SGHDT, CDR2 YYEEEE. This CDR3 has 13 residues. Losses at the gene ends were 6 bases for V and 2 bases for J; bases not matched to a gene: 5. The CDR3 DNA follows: TGTGCCAGCACCTCTAGCGGCCCCTACGAGCAGTACTTC. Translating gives CASTSSGPYEQYF.

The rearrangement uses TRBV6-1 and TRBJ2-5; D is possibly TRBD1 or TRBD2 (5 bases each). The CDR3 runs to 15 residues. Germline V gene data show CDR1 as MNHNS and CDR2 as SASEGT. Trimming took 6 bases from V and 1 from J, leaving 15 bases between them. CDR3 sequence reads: CASRKPGRSQETQYF. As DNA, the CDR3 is TGTGCCAGCAGAAAACCGGGACGGAGCCAAGAGACCCAGTACTTC.

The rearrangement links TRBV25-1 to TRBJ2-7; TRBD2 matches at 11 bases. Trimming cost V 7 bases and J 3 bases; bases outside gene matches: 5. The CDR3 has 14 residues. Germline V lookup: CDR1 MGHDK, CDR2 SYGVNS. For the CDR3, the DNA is TGTGCCAGCACTAATCTAGCGGGGGGCTACGAGCAGTACTTC. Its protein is CASTNLAGGYEQYF.

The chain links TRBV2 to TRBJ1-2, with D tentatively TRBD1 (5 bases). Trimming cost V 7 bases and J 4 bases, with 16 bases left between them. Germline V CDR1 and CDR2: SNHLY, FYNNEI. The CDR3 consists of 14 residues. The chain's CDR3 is CASTGGEGSYGYTF. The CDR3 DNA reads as TGTGCCAGCACCGGGGGGGAGGGGTCCTATGGCTACACCTTC.

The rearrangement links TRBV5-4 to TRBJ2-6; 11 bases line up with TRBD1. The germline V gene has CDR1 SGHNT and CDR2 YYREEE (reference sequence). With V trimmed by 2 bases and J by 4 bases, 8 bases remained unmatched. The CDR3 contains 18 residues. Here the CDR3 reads CASSFPGTGGSGANVLTF. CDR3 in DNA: TGTGCCAGCAGCTTTCCCGGGACAGGGGGATCGGGGGCCAACGTCCTGACTTTC.

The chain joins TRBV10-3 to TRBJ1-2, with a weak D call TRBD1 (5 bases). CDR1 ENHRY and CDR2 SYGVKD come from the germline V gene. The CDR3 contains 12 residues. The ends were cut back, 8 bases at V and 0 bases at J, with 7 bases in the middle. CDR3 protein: CAIRGANYGYTF. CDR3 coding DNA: TGTGCCATCCGGGGGGCTAACTATGGCTACACCTTC.

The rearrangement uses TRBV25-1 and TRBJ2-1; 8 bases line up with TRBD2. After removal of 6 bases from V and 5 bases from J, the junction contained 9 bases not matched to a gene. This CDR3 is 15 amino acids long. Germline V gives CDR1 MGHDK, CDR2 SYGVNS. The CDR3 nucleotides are TGTGCCAGCAGCGAACCCGGGACTAGAAACAATGAGCAGTTCTTC. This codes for CASSEPGTRNNEQFF.

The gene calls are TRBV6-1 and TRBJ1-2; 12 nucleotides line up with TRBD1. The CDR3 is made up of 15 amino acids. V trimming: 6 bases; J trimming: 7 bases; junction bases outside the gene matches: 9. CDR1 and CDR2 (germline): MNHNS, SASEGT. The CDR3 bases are TGTGCCAGCAGGGCTCCGGGACAGGGGGCAGGTGGCTACACCTTC. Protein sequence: CASRAPGQGAGGYTF.

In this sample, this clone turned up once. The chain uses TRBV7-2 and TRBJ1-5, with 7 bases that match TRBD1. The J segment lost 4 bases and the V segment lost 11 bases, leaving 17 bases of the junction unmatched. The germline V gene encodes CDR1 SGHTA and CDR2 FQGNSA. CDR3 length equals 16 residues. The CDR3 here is CARKENRGPWNQPQHF. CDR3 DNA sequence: TGTGCCCGCAAAGAAAACAGGGGCCCATGGAATCAGCCCCAGCATTTT. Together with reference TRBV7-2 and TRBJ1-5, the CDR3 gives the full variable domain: GAGVSQSPSNKVTEKGKDVELRCDPISGHTALYWYRQSLGQGLEFLIYFQGNSAPDKSGLPSDRFSAERTGGSVSTLTIQRTQQEDSAVYLCARKENRGPWNQPQHFGDGTRLSIL.

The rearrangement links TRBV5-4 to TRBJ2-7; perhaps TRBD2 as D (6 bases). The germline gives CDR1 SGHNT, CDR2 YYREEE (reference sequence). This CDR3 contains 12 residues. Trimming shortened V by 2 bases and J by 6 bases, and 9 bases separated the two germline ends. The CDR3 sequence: CASSFPGGEQYF. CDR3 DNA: TGTGCCAGCAGCTTTCCCGGGGGCGAGCAGTACTTC. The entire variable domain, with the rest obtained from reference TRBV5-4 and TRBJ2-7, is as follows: ETGVTQSPTHLIKTRGQQVTLRCSSQSGHNTVSWYQQALGQGPQFIFQYYREEENGRGNFPPRFSGLQFPNYSSELNVNALELDDSALYLCASSFPGGEQYFGPGTRLTVT.

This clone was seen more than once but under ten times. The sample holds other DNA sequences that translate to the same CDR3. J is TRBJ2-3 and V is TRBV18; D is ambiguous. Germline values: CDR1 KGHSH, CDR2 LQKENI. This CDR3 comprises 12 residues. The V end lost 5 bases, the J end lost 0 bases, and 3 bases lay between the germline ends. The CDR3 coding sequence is TGTGCCAGCTCAACTAGCACAGATACGCAGTATTTT. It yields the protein CASSTSTDTQYF.

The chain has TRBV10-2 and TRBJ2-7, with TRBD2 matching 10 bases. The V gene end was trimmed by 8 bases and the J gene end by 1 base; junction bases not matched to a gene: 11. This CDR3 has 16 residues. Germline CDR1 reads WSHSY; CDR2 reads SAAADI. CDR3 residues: CASLPSGGSASYEQYF. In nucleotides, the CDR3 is TGCGCCAGCTTGCCTAGCGGGGGCTCCGCATCCTACGAGCAGTACTTC.

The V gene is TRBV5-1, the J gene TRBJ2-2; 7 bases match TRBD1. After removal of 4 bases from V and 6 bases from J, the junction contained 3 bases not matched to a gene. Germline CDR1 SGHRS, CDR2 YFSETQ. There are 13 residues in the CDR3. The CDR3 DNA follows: TGCGCCAGCAGCACAGGGGACGCCGGGGAGCTGTTTTTT. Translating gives CASSTGDAGELFF. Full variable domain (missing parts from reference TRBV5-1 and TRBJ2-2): KAGVTQTPRYLIKTRGQQVTLSCSPISGHRSVSWYQQTPGQGLQFLFEYFSETQRNKGNFPGRFSGRQFSNSRSEMNVSTLELGDSALYLCASSTGDAGELFFGEGSRLTVL.

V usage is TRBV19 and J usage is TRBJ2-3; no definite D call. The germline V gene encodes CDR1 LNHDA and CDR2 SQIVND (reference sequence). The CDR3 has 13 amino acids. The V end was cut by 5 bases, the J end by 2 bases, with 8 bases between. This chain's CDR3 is CASSSTNTDTQYF. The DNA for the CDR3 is TGTGCCAGTAGTTCGACCAACACAGATACGCAGTATTTT.

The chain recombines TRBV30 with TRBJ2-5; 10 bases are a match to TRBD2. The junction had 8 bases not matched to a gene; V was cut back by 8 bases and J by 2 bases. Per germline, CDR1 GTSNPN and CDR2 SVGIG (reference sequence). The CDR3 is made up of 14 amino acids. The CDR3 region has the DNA TGTGCCCAGACCCGGACTAGCGGACAAGAGACCCAGTACTTC. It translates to CAQTRTSGQETQYF.

The CDR3 reads CASSEYGGIGDEQYF. The CDR3 DNA is TGTGCCAGCAGTGAATATGGCGGGATTGGCGACGAGCAGTACTTC. The genes are TRBV2 and TRBJ2-7; a possible D gene is TRBD2 (6 bases). Germline V CDR1 and CDR2: SNHLY, FYNNEI. The CDR3 has 15 amino acids. The germline V and J ends were trimmed by 2 bases and 5 bases, with 16 bases remaining between them. The whole variable domain, filled in from reference TRBV2 and TRBJ2-7, reads EPEVTQTPSHQVTQMGQEVILRCVPISNHLYFYWYRQILGQKVEFLVSFYNNEISEKSEIFDDQFSVERPDGSNFTLKIRSTKLEDSAMYFCASSEYGGIGDEQYFGPGTRLTVT.

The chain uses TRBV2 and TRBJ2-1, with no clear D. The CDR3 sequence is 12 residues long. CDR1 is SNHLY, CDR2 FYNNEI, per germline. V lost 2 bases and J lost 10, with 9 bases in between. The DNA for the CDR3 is TGTGCCAGCAGTGAATCGGCTTGGGAGCAGTTCTTC. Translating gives CASSESAWEQFF. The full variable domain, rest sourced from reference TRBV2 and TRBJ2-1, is EPEVTQTPSHQVTQMGQEVILRCVPISNHLYFYWYRQILGQKVEFLVSFYNNEISEKSEIFDDQFSVERPDGSNFTLKIRSTKLEDSAMYFCASSESAWEQFFGPGTRLTVL.

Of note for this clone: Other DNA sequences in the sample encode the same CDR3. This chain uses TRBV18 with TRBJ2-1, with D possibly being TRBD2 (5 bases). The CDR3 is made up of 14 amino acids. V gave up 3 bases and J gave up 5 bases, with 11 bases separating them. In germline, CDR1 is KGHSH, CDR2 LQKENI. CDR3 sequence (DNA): TGTGCCAGCTCACCCCCGGCGGGTAACAATGAGCAGTTCTTC. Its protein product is CASSPPAGNNEQFF.